These T cell receptor beta chains were read from a single sample in a study of regulatory T cells. Using immunoSEQ multiplex PCR, the repertoire was profiled, and TCRdb retains in-frame clones only, with some absent. The table lists some 17,000 clones, around 90% of them singletons, with around 30% in the top ten. What was sequenced was CD8+ T cells sorted from blood. The source of these receptors is a person in their late teens or twenties with CD3G deficiency. CDR3s include the opening cysteine and the closing phenylalanine or tryptophan.

J | V | CDR3
TRBJ2-1 | TRBV6-1 | CASSEEWTGGGNEQFF
TRBJ1-1 | TRBV5-1 | CASRAGAGTEAFF
TRBJ2-5 | TRBV13 | CASSLTGKETQYF
TRBJ1-3 | TRBV5-1 | CASRGEAGNTIYF
TRBJ1-4 | TRBV5-4 | CASSQEGQSNEKLFF
TRBJ1-5 | TRBV28 | CASTPQGTGSNQPQHF
TRBJ2-3 | TRBV7-2 | CASSLVVDSSTDTQYF
TRBJ2-7 | TRBV9 | CASSASGTGGSHEQYF
TRBJ1-5 | TRBV28 | CASRITGGLQPQHF
TRBJ2-7 | TRBV5-5 | CASSVLGTIFYEQYF
TRBJ1-1 | TRBV4-1 | CASSQDHAGGNTEAFF
TRBJ2-3 | TRBV7-6 | CASSLAMDTQYF
TRBJ2-7 | TRBV4-1 | CASSQASGVPYEQYF
TRBJ2-7 | TRBV10-1 | CASTGGYEEQYF
TRBJ2-5 | TRBV19 | CASRPAGGSQETQYF
TRBJ2-1 | TRBV5-1 | CASSLGYGHEQFF
TRBJ2-3 | TRBV7-6 | CASSLAGNTDTQYF
TRBJ2-1 | TRBV6-6 | CASSYPGILPDEQFF
TRBJ1-5 | TRBV19 | CASSIDKGYPSNQPQHF
TRBJ1-2 | TRBV2 | CASRYTNYGYTF
TRBJ2-7 | TRBV28 | CASSNRGNFNEQYF
TRBJ1-2 | TRBV28 | CASSLRGRNYGYTF
TRBJ2-5 | TRBV19 | CASSIQVGETQYF
TRBJ2-7 | TRBV5-4 | CASSFGTVSSYEQYF
TRBJ2-2 | TRBV6-1 | CASSEIGGELFF
TRBJ2-7 | TRBV30 | CAWSVGSSYEQYF
TRBJ2-7 | TRBV15 | CATSHPGTEDEQYF
TRBJ1-2 | TRBV6-5 | CASSPRSQGRHGYTF
TRBJ1-1 | TRBV4-1 | CASSQVGPGQMNTEAFF
TRBJ1-1 | TRBV29-1 | CSVGGLLNTEAFF
TRBJ2-3 | TRBV4-3 | CASSQPRDVLAGLTDTQYF
TRBJ2-3 | TRBV9 | CASSGLRDTQYF
TRBJ2-7 | TRBV7-6 | CASSPSEGSTYEQYF
TRBJ2-5 | TRBV11-2 | CASSLGPGQGGPETQYF
TRBJ2-7 | TRBV7-9 | CASSWDGREQYF
TRBJ2-7 | TRBV6-5 | CASSYGQTYEQYF
TRBJ2-7 | TRBV19 | CASGPGTGVIDEQYF
TRBJ2-7 | TRBV4-3 | CASSQDRAAYEQYF
TRBJ1-4 | TRBV5-1 | CASSLDRVKGEKLFF
TRBJ2-1 | TRBV7-9 | CASSQQGYEQFF
TRBJ2-1 | TRBV27 | CASSGTSGGVLGEQFF
TRBJ2-1 | TRBV5-4 | CASSLVLTQVPNEQFF
TRBJ1-3 | TRBV6-5 | CASSSGGNTIYF
TRBJ2-1 | TRBV7-9 | CASSLETNEQFF
TRBJ1-5 | TRBV25-1 | CASSEYGRTREPQHF
TRBJ2-1 | TRBV4-1 | CASSPRPTGASHNEQFF
TRBJ1-5 | TRBV9 | CASSEGQPNQPQHF
TRBJ1-6 | TRBV5-6 | CASSLMPSYNSPLHF
TRBJ1-6 | TRBV19 | CASSIDTGGSPLHF
TRBJ2-1 | TRBV6-1 | CASSVSRESEQFF
TRBJ1-2 | TRBV6-6 | CASSSSPYGYTF
TRBJ1-1 | TRBV5-6 | CASSLGDTEAFF
TRBJ2-2 | TRBV7-9 | CASSLTSGSNTGELFF
TRBJ2-6 | TRBV9 | CASSVAGSGANVLTF
TRBJ1-1 | TRBV5-1 | CASSLGTGGEGDTEAFF
TRBJ2-7 | TRBV5-1 | CASSPLGTASYEQYF
TRBJ1-4 | TRBV5-1 | CASSLGELGRNEKLFF
TRBJ1-2 | TRBV7-9 | CASSLAGSGYGYTF
TRBJ2-7 | TRBV6-5 | CASSYPGTPYEQYF
TRBJ2-3 | TRBV2 | CASSGTSELF